The clone carrying this T cell receptor beta chain was found a few times. The data were obtained in a study of PD-1 blockade in classical Hodgkin lymphoma. On the study more broadly: Patients were given intravenous nivolumab, 3 mg/kg, every 2 weeks.

Repertoires were generated with immunoSEQ multiplex PCR, while TCRdb's copy carries only in-frame clones and drops some. This table holds some 8,400 clones, roughly four fifths found once. Time point of the sample: cycle 4 day 1 (C4D1), after more than five weeks of nivolumab. All patients relapsed after autologous stem cell transplantation, and brentuximab vedotin exposure varied. By magnetic negative selection, CD8+ T cells were isolated from the thawed PBMCs. V was cut by 7 bases and J by 1 base, with 18 bases left in between. This CDR3 is 16 amino acids long. The germline CDR1 and CDR2 sequences are SGDLS and YYNGEE.

The V and J genes are TRBV9 and TRBJ2-1; D unresolved. This TCR came from a human donor with classical Hodgkin lymphoma. This specimen consisted of CD8+ T cells from blood, obtained before the fourth cycle of nivolumab. CDR3 DNA: TGTGCCAGCGGAGAGGACGTTGGACGTTCCTACAATGAGCAGTTCTTC. The encoded protein is CASGEDVGRSYNEQFF.